This TCR beta chain was profiled in a study of blood T cell repertoires in COVID-19. Study as a whole: Specimens from acute and convalescent COVID-19 originated in the United States, Italy and Spain.

This table comes from immunoSEQ multiplex PCR, and its TCRdb copy is limited to in-frame clones, with some not included. The data show some 83,000 clones, with roughly 84% seen just once and 3.5% held by the top ten. This clone was detected ten times or more. The V and J ends lost 0 bases and 5 bases respectively, with 14 bases between them. The CDR3 totals 15 residues. Germline V gene lookup returns CDR1 SGDLS and CDR2 YYNGEE. The TCR comes from a man between 50 and 59 years old with acute or convalescent COVID-19. Material for sequencing was peripheral blood. The V call is TRBV9, the J call TRBJ1-2; no clear D gene. Written as DNA, the CDR3 is TGTGCCAGCAGCGTAGAGTACAGCTCGCTTTATGGCTACACCTTC. Its protein product is CASSVEYSSLYGYTF.